The 5 T cell receptor beta chains below were found in one sample sequenced in a study of neurological immune-mediated disorders. TCRdb fed the 5' RACE reads into MiXCR, producing one record per CDR3 protein. Found here are just over 30,000 distinct CDR3 sequences, 5.5% to 6% of them singletons; the top ten hold approximately 2.1%. The sequenced sample consisted of CD4+ T cells from blood. These receptors originate from a woman in her forties or fifties in good health.

There are many counts of this clonotype. This rearrangement joins TRBV28 to TRBJ2-7; TRBD1 or TRBD2 may be the D gene (5 bases each). The CDR3 has 14 amino acids. The germline V gene encodes CDR1 MDHEN and CDR2 SYDVKM. V gave up 6 bases and J gave up 0 bases, with 12 bases separating them. CDR3 amino acids: CASSPRDGSYEQYF. The CDR3 nucleotides are TGTGCCAGCAGCCCCAGGGACGGCTCCTACGAGCAGTACTTC.

This clonotype appeared many times. The V call is TRBV3-1, the J call TRBJ2-7, with 7 bases identical to TRBD1. The V gene end was trimmed by 1 base and the J gene end by 5 bases; junction bases not matched to a gene: 5. Germline V gene data show CDR1 as LGHDT and CDR2 as YNNKEL (reference sequence). The CDR3 loop spans 14 amino acids. CDR3 bases: TGTGCCAGCAGCCAAGCGAAGGGGGCACACGAGCAGTACTTC. Its protein is CASSQAKGAHEQYF.

The table lists this clonotype with many counts. This chain joins TRBV5-1 and TRBJ2-2; 8 positions agree with TRBD2. With V trimmed by 5 bases and J by 3 bases, 6 bases remained unmatched. Germline V gene data show CDR1 as SGHRS and CDR2 as YFSETQ. The length of the CDR3 is 15 residues. The CDR3 sequence: CASRWREADTGELFF. As DNA, the CDR3 is TGCGCCAGCAGATGGCGGGAGGCCGACACCGGGGAGCTGTTTTTT.

This clonotype showed up many times. V and J are TRBV7-9 and TRBJ2-3; tentative D call: TRBD1 (6 bases). Germline-derived CDR1 and CDR2 are SEHNR and FQNEAQ (reference sequence). The ends were cut back, 5 bases at V and 6 bases at J, with 12 bases in the middle. The CDR3 sequence is 13 residues long. CDR3 region: CASSQTGPDTQYF. The CDR3 bases are TGTGCCAGCAGCCAAACAGGGCCCGATACGCAGTATTTT.

This clonotype was counted many times. V is TRBV20-1 and J is TRBJ2-2, with 7 bases that match TRBD1. Looked up from germline, CDR1 is DFQATT and CDR2 is SNEGSKA (reference sequence). The junction had 13 bases not matched to a gene; V was cut back by 6 bases and J by 6 bases. The CDR3 covers 15 residues. The CDR3 region has the DNA TGCAGTGCATATCCGGGACAGATAGGCGCCGGGGAGCTGTTTTTT. As protein: CSAYPGQIGAGELFF.